These 21 T cell receptor beta chains were all obtained from the same sample, sequenced in a study of identical twins. From the 5' RACE reads, TCRdb called clonotypes with MiXCR, one entry per CDR3 protein. Seen here are roughly 480,000 distinct CDR3 sequences, 20% to 25% observed once, and the top ten hold 2.9%. These data were also filed under a second study, of T cells expressing NK-cell markers.

The specimen was CD4+ T cells sorted from blood. These TCRs come from a woman younger than 30 in good health.

This clonotype was recorded a few times. This sequence joins TRBV12-3 or TRBV12-4 and TRBJ2-1, with D perhaps matching TRBD2 (7 bases). The CDR3 length is 14 residues. Trimming stripped 7 bases from V and 5 bases from J, with 15 bases between. The CDR3 region is CASKGGVGDNEQFF. The CDR3 DNA reads as TGTGCCAGCAAGGGGGGGGTGGGAGACAATGAGCAGTTCTTC.

A few counts support this clonotype. V gene TRBV5-5 combines with J gene TRBJ2-1, with no clear D. This CDR3 is built from 12 residues. Trimming left V 4 bases short and J 4 bases short, with 6 bases between. Germline CDR1 reads SGHKS; CDR2 reads YYEKEE (reference sequence). The CDR3 DNA reads as TGTGCCAGCAGCGCTGGGTACAATGAGCAGTTCTTC. Translation gives CASSAGYNEQFF.

This clonotype occurred a few times. The CDR3 DNA is TGTGCCAGCAGCCGGACAGTCAATCAGCCCCAGCATTTT. Its protein product is CASSRTVNQPQHF. The chain carries TRBV7-6 and TRBJ1-5, with a tentative D call TRBD1 (6 bases). Trimming removed 5 bases at V and 3 bases at J, with 8 bases between. The CDR3 contains 13 residues. The germline gives CDR1 SGHVS, CDR2 FNYEAQ.

This clonotype was seen more than once but under ten times. V and J are TRBV20-1 and TRBJ2-3, with TRBD2 matching 8 bases. V dropped 0 bases and J dropped 0; count of bases not matched to a gene: 14. Looked up from germline, CDR1 is DFQATT and CDR2 is SNEGSKA (reference sequence). The CDR3 length is 19 residues. CDR3 coding DNA: TGCAGTGCTAGAGAATCTACCAGCGGGAGAACCCCGAGCACAGATACGCAGTATTTT. It is translated as CSARESTSGRTPSTDTQYF.

In its sample, this clonotype was seen a few times. This rearrangement joins TRBV6-1 to TRBJ2-3, with 9 bases identical to TRBD2. Germline V gene sequence: CDR1 MNHNS, CDR2 SASEGT. The CDR3 runs 17 residues. V shed 3 bases, J shed 3 bases, and the junction held 10 bases outside the gene matches. In DNA form, the CDR3 reads TGTGCCAGCAGTGACCCTAAAGCGGGGGGTCGGACAGATACGCAGTATTTT. It translates to CASSDPKAGGRTDTQYF.

The V gene is TRBV7-9, the J gene TRBJ2-3; TRBD1 is a possible D gene (5 bases). The CDR3 extends over 16 amino acids. Trimming left V 4 bases short and J 2 bases short, with 16 bases between. CDR1 is SEHNR, CDR2 FQNEAQ, per germline (reference sequence). The CDR3 loop reads CASSSGQAKFTDTQYF. The CDR3, as DNA: TGTGCCAGCAGCTCAGGGCAGGCAAAGTTCACAGATACGCAGTATTTT.

This chain uses TRBV14 with TRBJ2-3; a weak D match, TRBD1 (6 bases). Germline CDR1 is SGHDN and CDR2 is FVKESK. Trimming took 0 bases from V and 4 from J, leaving 17 bases between them. The CDR3 runs to 17 residues. The CDR3 sequence is CASSQDSWGRYADTQYF. CDR3 DNA sequence: TGTGCCAGCAGCCAAGATAGTTGGGGGCGTTACGCAGATACGCAGTATTTT.

In this sample, this clonotype turned up a few times. The V call is TRBV5-5, the J call TRBJ1-2; D not certain. The CDR3 consists of 12 residues. CDR1 and CDR2 from the germline V gene are SGHKS and YYEKEE (reference sequence). Trimming stripped 1 base from V and 7 bases from J, with 8 bases between. The CDR3 is CASSLYHAGYTF. The DNA of the CDR3 is TGTGCCAGCAGCTTGTACCACGCTGGCTACACCTTC.

This clonotype was observed a handful of times. This rearrangement joins TRBV6-1 to TRBJ2-7; the match to TRBD2 covers 8 bases. Germline-derived CDR1 and CDR2 are MNHNS and SASEGT. J was trimmed by 2 bases and V by 6 bases; bases with no gene match: 9. The CDR3 runs to 15 residues. The CDR3 here is CASRPWTSSTYEQYF. The CDR3 DNA is TGTGCCAGCAGACCCTGGACTAGCTCGACCTACGAGCAGTACTTC.

In this sample, this clonotype turned up a few times. The rearrangement uses TRBV4-3 and TRBJ1-1; D is possibly TRBD1 (5 bases). CDR3 length: 17 amino acids. In germline, CDR1 is LGHNA, CDR2 YSLEER. Trimming shortened V by 1 base and J by 1 base, and 16 bases separated the two germline ends. CDR3 in DNA: TGCGCCAGCAGCCAAGGTGATGGTAGGGGACGGAACACTGAAGCTTTCTTT. Translation: CASSQGDGRGRNTEAFF.

This chain links TRBV5-1 with TRBJ2-3; D assignment may be TRBD1 or TRBD2 (7 bases each). The CDR3 extends over 16 amino acids. Trimming took off 0 bases at V and 6 bases at J, with 17 bases between the two ends. The V gene's germline CDR1 is SGHRS and CDR2 YFSETQ. CDR3 DNA sequence: TGCGCCAGCAGCTTGGCAGGGGGGGCTCGGACCGATACGCAGTATTTT. Its protein product is CASSLAGGARTDTQYF.

This clonotype was seen only a few times. The V and J genes are TRBV6-1 and TRBJ2-7; TRBD2 aligns across 14 bases. The germline V gene encodes CDR1 MNHNS and CDR2 SASEGT. The trim removed 6 bases at V and 3 bases at J, leaving 4 bases unmatched. This CDR3 is 15 amino acids long. Here the CDR3 DNA reads TGTGCCAGCAGAAGACTAGCGGGAGGGAACTACGAGCAGTACTTC. It codes for CASRRLAGGNYEQYF.

The chain couples TRBV7-2 to TRBJ2-7, with D possibly being TRBD1 (7 bases). There are 15 residues in the CDR3. Trimming cost V 1 base and J 2 bases, with 12 bases left between them. Germline V CDR1 and CDR2: SGHTA, FQGNSA. CDR3 residues: CASSLGGTATYEQYF. Here the CDR3 DNA reads TGTGCCAGCAGCTTAGGCGGGACAGCAACCTACGAGCAGTACTTC.

The chain has TRBV29-1 and TRBJ2-1; maybe TRBD2 (6 bases). The CDR3 spans 11 residues. V was cut by 6 bases and J by 9 bases, with 12 bases left in between. CDR1 is SQVTM, CDR2 ANQGSEA, per germline. CDR3 in DNA: TGCAGCGTGGCGGGGTTCGGTGAGCAGTTCTTC. It codes for CSVAGFGEQFF.

The J gene is TRBJ2-3, the V gene TRBV14, with 9 bases identical to TRBD2. The CDR3 runs to 17 residues. Germline CDR1 SGHDN, CDR2 FVKESK. V lost 4 bases, J lost 0 bases, and 8 bases stayed unmatched. The CDR3 DNA sequence: TGTGCCAGCAGCCGAGGGCGTACTAGCGGGAGCACAGATACGCAGTATTTT. Translating it yields CASSRGRTSGSTDTQYF.

Comments on this clonotype: The CDR3 does not end in the conserved phenylalanine or tryptophan, so this is likely a read error. The V call is TRBV20-1, the J call TRBJ2-6, with D unresolved. Trimming shortened V by 0 bases and J by 5 bases, and 20 bases separated the two germline ends. The CDR3 has 18 residues. The germline gives CDR1 DFQATT, CDR2 SNEGSKA (reference sequence). CDR3 protein: CSAREVLRGHSRANVLTL. CDR3 nucleotide sequence: TGCAGTGCTAGAGAAGTCCTCCGAGGCCATAGTAGGGCCAACGTCCTGACTCTC.

There are many counts of this clonotype. The CDR3 loop reads CSARTPEGSTEAFF. As DNA, the CDR3 is TGCAGCGCCCGGACTCCAGAGGGGAGCACTGAAGCTTTCTTT. V gene TRBV29-1 combines with J gene TRBJ1-1; maybe TRBD1 (5 bases). Germline CDR1 and CDR2: SQVTM and ANQGSEA. The CDR3 is 14 amino acids. V dropped 7 bases and J dropped 4 bases, with 19 bases sitting between them.

This clonotype was counted a few times. This sequence joins TRBV2 and TRBJ1-5; TRBD1 might be the D (5 bases). V lost 8 bases to trimming and J lost 7 bases, with 18 bases between them. The CDR3 sequence is 14 residues long. CDR1 and CDR2 (germline): SNHLY, FYNNEI. The CDR3 sequence: CASRLGVWEQPQHF. The CDR3 nucleotides read TGTGCCAGCCGGTTAGGGGTTTGGGAGCAGCCCCAGCATTTT.

The chain employs TRBV19 and TRBJ2-4; D possibly corresponds to TRBD2 (6 bases). This CDR3 spans 14 amino acids. The germline V gene has CDR1 LNHDA and CDR2 SQIVND (reference sequence). Trimming pared 10 bases from V and 3 bases from J, leaving 16 bases between. CDR3 DNA: TGTGCCACCTCGACCGGGCGGGACAAAAACATTCAGTACTTC. Amino acid sequence: CATSTGRDKNIQYF.

V is TRBV5-1 and J is TRBJ2-3, with a weak D call TRBD2 (5 bases). Trimming took off 2 bases at V and 3 bases at J, with 22 bases between the two ends. The germline gives CDR1 SGHRS, CDR2 YFSETQ. There are 18 residues in the CDR3. The CDR3 DNA follows: TGCGCCAGCAGCTTCTTAGGGCGGAGCGGAGGTGGGACAGATACGCAGTATTTT. Translated, it gives CASSFLGRSGGGTDTQYF.

The chain couples TRBV7-9 to TRBJ1-2, with D possibly being TRBD1 (6 bases). Trimming took off 10 bases at V and 6 bases at J, with 18 bases between the two ends. The germline gives CDR1 SEHNR, CDR2 FQNEAQ (reference sequence). The CDR3 loop spans 13 amino acids. The CDR3 DNA reads as TGTGCCAACCGACCACAGGGCAACGATGGCTACACCTTC. Translating gives CANRPQGNDGYTF.